This is a list of T cell receptor beta chains from one sample in a study. TCRdb ran MiXCR on the 5' RACE reads and lists one entry per CDR3 protein. Of some 45,000 distinct CDR3 sequences listed, about 28% were seen once; the top ten hold approximately 2%. The sequenced material came from naive CD4+ T cells sorted from blood. The receptors stem from a female donor with breast cancer. The CDR3 runs from the conserved cysteine through the conserved F or W. Each record gives: D gene, J gene, clone size, V gene, CDR3 DNA, CDR3 protein. D genes are given only for firm matches. Clone size appears in some rows only: once, few, many, or a class for an expanded clone.

.,TRBJ2-3,few,TRBV29-1,TGCAGCGTTCAACTAGATATAGATACGCAGTATTTT,CSVQLDIDTQYF
TRBD2,TRBJ2-6,.,TRBV9,TGTGCCAGCGGGACTAGCGGGAGGGCCTCGAACGTCCTGACTTTC,CASGTSGRASNVLTF
.,TRBJ2-3,few,TRBV7-9,TGTGCCAGCACCGAAAGGGCCGGGACCTTTTTCACAGATACGCAGTATTTT,CASTERAGTFFTDTQYF
.,TRBJ1-1,.,TRBV5-1,TGCACCAGCAGCGCCAGAAGTGAGAACACTGAAGCTTTCTTT,CTSSARSENTEAFF
.,TRBJ2-7,.,TRBV12-3/TRBV12-4,TGTGCCAGCAGTTTAGAGGATAGAGAGGAGCAGTACTTC,CASSLEDREEQYF
.,TRBJ2-5,.,TRBV3-1,TGTGCCAGCAGCCAAGAAGGTTACAAAGAGACCCAGTACTTC,CASSQEGYKETQYF
.,TRBJ2-3,few,TRBV4-2,TGTGCCAGCAGCCAAGAAGAAGGGATCACAGATACGCAGTATTTT,CASSQEEGITDTQYF
.,TRBJ2-2,.,TRBV4-2,TGTGCCAGCAGCCAGGAACTAGGGGGCACCGGGGAGCTGTTTTTT,CASSQELGGTGELFF
TRBD1,TRBJ1-5,.,TRBV12-3/TRBV12-4,TGTGCCAGCAGGCCGGGGACAGGTAGCAATCAGCCCCAGCATTTT,CASRPGTGSNQPQHF
TRBD2,TRBJ2-7,few,TRBV20-1,TGCAGTGCTAGGGACAGCGGGAGGGACTACGAGCAGTACTTC,CSARDSGRDYEQYF
TRBD1,TRBJ1-6,many,TRBV20-1,TGCAGTGTAGCGGGACAGGCTCACTTT,CSVAGQAHF
TRBD1,TRBJ2-5,few,TRBV10-3,TGTGCCATCAGTGGGGGACAGGGAAGCGAGACCCAGTACTTC,CAISGGQGSETQYF
TRBD2,TRBJ2-7,.,TRBV4-1,TGCGCCAGCAGCCAAGACCCCGCGGGGGGGTTCTACGAGCAGTACTTC,CASSQDPAGGFYEQYF
.,TRBJ1-3,.,TRBV20-1,TGCAGTGCTAAGGGGGCTGGAAACACCATATATTTT,CSAKGAGNTIYF
.,TRBJ1-5,.,TRBV20-1,TGCAGTGCTAGAGTCACATGGGGGGGCAGCAATCAGCCCCAGCATTTT,CSARVTWGGSNQPQHF
.,TRBJ2-1,.,TRBV5-1,TGCGCCAGCAGCTTGGAGATCCGGAATGAGCAGTTCTTC,CASSLEIRNEQFF
.,TRBJ1-6,.,TRBV20-1,TGCAGTGCTAGTCCCGGGGTCAATTCACCCCTCCACTTT,CSASPGVNSPLHF
TRBD2,TRBJ2-1,.,TRBV9,TGTGCCAGCAGTGTACGGGGAGCGGGGTACAATGAGCAGTTCTTC,CASSVRGAGYNEQFF
TRBD2,TRBJ2-3,few,TRBV10-3,TGTGCCATCAGTGAGCCGGGGACTAGCGGGGGGGCAGATACGCAGTATTTT,CAISEPGTSGGADTQYF
TRBD1,TRBJ1-6,few,TRBV20-1,TGCAGTGCTAACGCTGTCCGGACAGGTTCACCCCTCCACTTT,CSANAVRTGSPLHF
.,TRBJ1-4,.,TRBV12-3/TRBV12-4,TGTGCCAGCAGTTTAAGTGAAAAACTGTTTTTT,CASSLSEKLFF
TRBD1,TRBJ2-4,.,TRBV6-1,TGTGCCAGCAGTGAGGACAGGGGGGTGAACATTCAGTACTTC,CASSEDRGVNIQYF
.,TRBJ1-6,few,TRBV6-5,TGTGCCAGCAGGGGCAGGAGCTCCTATAATTCACCCCTCCACTTT,CASRGRSSYNSPLHF
TRBD2,TRBJ2-3,few,TRBV12-3/TRBV12-4,TGTGCCAGCAGCTTAAGCACTAGCGGGGGGGTTATAGATACGCAGTATTTT,CASSLSTSGGVIDTQYF
.,TRBJ2-2,.,TRBV7-2,TGTGCCAGCAGCTTATATAACCCTAACACCGGGGAGCTGTTTTTT,CASSLYNPNTGELFF
.,TRBJ2-7,.,TRBV12-3/TRBV12-4,TGTGCCAGCAGTTTAGAACGGGACAACTCCTACGAGCAGTACTTC,CASSLERDNSYEQYF
.,TRBJ2-3,.,TRBV7-9,TGTGCCAGCAGCTTAGCGGATACGCAGTATTTT,CASSLADTQYF
.,TRBJ2-2,.,TRBV5-6,TGTGCCAGCAGCTTGGCGTTATCCGGGGAGCTGTTTTTT,CASSLALSGELFF
.,TRBJ1-4,.,TRBV28,TGTGCCAGCGGGGGGCCACCTAATGAAAAACTGTTTTTT,CASGGPPNEKLFF
.,TRBJ1-1,.,TRBV6-1,TGTGCCAGCAGTGGAGTCGGGGGCAGGACTGAAGCTTTCTTT,CASSGVGGRTEAFF
TRBD1,TRBJ2-7,.,TRBV9,TGTGCCAGCAGCCCTCAGGGGGCGGACTACGAGCAGTACTTC,CASSPQGADYEQYF
TRBD2,TRBJ2-1,many,TRBV20-1,TGCAGTGCTAGAGATGGGACTAGTCTCGATGAGCAGTTCTTC,CSARDGTSLDEQFF
.,TRBJ2-3,few,TRBV28,TGTGCCAGCAGACTCGGGACAACAGATACGCAGTATTTT,CASRLGTTDTQYF
TRBD1,TRBJ1-6,many,TRBV20-1,TGCAGTGCTAGAGTGGGGACAGTCTATTCCCCCCTCCACTTT,CSARVGTVYSPLHF
TRBD1,TRBJ1-1,.,TRBV15,TGTGCCACCAGCAGGGGACAGGGCACTGAAGCTTTCTTT,CATSRGQGTEAFF
.,TRBJ1-1,few,TRBV28,TGTGCCAGCAGATCCAACAGGCTAATGAACACTGAAGCTTTCTTT,CASRSNRLMNTEAFF
.,TRBJ2-2,few,TRBV5-6,TGTGCCAGCAGCTTGTATCCCGGGGAGCTGTTTTTT,CASSLYPGELFF
TRBD2,TRBJ2-7,.,TRBV15,TGTGCCTCCAGCAGAGATTGGACTAGCGGGGCGAGAGTCTTC,CASSRDWTSGARVF
TRBD1,TRBJ1-6,few,TRBV30,TGTGCCCGACAGGGTCAGTCCTATAATTCACCCCCCCACTTT,CARQGQSYNSPPHF
.,TRBJ2-3,few,TRBV20-1,TGCAGTGCTAGTCTTAGCACAGATACGCAGTATTTT,CSASLSTDTQYF
TRBD1,TRBJ2-5,.,TRBV7-2,TGTGCCAGCAGCCCCGACAGGGATGAGATGGAGACCCAGAACTTC,CASSPDRDEMETQNF
.,TRBJ2-7,.,TRBV9,TGTGCCAGCAGCGTCTTATCAGGTCTTGACGAGCAGTACTTC,CASSVLSGLDEQYF
TRBD1,TRBJ2-7,.,TRBV7-9,TGTGCCAGCAGCTCGCCGGGACAGGGGTTCCACGAGCAGTACTTC,CASSSPGQGFHEQYF
TRBD1,TRBJ1-5,few,TRBV6-6,TGTGCCAGCCTAAGTCCGGACAGGGGATTCAATCAGCCCCAGCATTTT,CASLSPDRGFNQPQHF
TRBD1,TRBJ1-1,many,TRBV5-1,TGCGCCAGCAGCTTAGGGGACAGGGGACGAGCTTTCTTT,CASSLGDRGRAFF
.,TRBJ1-1,.,TRBV20-1,TGCAGTGTAGGGCGGGGGGGCACTGAAGCTTTCTTT,CSVGRGGTEAFF
.,TRBJ2-3,.,TRBV29-1,TGCAGCGTTGAGGGCGGTGGGCACACAGATACGCAGTATTTT,CSVEGGGHTDTQYF
.,TRBJ1-5,.,TRBV7-2,TGTGCCAGCAGCTTCTCGACTGGTGATCAGCCCCAGCATTTT,CASSFSTGDQPQHF
.,TRBJ1-1,few,TRBV6-5,TGTGCCAGCAGTCCACTGGGCAGGTTCACTGAAGCTTTCTTT,CASSPLGRFTEAFF
.,TRBJ2-1,.,TRBV2,TGTGCCAGCAAGGACAATGAGCAGTTCTTC,CASKDNEQFF
.,TRBJ2-3,.,TRBV12-3/TRBV12-4,TGTGCCAGCCGGTACGCCGGCACAGATACGCAGTATTTT,CASRYAGTDTQYF